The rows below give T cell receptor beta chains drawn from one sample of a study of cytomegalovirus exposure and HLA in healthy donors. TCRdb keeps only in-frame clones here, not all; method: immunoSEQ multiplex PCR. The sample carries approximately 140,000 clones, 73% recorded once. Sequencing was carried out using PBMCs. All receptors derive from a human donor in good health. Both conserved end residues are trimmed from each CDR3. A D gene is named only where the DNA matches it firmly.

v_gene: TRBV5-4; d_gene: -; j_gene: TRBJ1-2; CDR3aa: ASSWGVGGET
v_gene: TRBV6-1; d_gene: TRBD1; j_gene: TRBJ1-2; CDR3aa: ASSAQGEANYGYT
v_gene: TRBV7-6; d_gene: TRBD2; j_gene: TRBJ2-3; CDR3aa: ASSPRLTSVSTDTQY
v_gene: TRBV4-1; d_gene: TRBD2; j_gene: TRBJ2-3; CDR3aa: ASSQVASGDSTDTQY
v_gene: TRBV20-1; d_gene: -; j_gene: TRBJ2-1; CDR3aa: SARQDSEQF
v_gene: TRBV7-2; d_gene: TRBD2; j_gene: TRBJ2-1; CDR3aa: ASSIREVNEQF
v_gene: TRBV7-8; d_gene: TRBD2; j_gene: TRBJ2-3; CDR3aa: ASSFGTTSTDTQY
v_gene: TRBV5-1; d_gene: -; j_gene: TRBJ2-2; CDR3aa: ASSSSDRKNTGELF
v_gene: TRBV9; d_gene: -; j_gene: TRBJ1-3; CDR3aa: ASSEENTGLRNTIY
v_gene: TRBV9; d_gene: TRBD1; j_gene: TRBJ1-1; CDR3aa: ASSQGAGTEAF
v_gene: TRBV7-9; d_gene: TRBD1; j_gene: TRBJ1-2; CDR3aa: ASSLTGAPNYGYT
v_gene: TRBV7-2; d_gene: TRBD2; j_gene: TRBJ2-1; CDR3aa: ASSLWWWTSDYNEQF
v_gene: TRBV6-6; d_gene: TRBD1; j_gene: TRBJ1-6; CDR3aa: ASRAGTENNSPLH
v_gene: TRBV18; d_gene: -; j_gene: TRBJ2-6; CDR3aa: ASSPVRSGANVLT
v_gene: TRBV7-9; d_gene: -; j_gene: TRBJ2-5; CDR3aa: ASSLFRGGETQY
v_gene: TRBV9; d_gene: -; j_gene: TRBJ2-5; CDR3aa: ASSVGGQETQY
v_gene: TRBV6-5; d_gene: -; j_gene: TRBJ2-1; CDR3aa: ASKEGSYNEQF
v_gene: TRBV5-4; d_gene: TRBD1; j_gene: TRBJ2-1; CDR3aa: ASSLGTGEQF
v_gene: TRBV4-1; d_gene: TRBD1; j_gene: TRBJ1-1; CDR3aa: ASSQTGGTNTEAF
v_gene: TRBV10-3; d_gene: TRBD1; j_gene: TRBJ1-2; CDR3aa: AISGTGGMYGYT
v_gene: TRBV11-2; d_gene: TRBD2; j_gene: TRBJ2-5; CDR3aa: ASSLGSSGAQEAQY
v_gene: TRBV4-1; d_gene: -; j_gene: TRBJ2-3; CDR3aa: ASSQVASSTDTQY
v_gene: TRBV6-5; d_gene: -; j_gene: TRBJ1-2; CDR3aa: ASSPMSGAPGYT
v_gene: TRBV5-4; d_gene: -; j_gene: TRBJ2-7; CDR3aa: ASSFGGPYEQY
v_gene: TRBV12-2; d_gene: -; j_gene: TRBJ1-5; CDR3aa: ASRLARNRELYSNQPQH
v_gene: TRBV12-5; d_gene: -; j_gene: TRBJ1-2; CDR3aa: ASGLWGDYGYT
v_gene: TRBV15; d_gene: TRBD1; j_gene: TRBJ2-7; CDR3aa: ATSRDPRQGEQY
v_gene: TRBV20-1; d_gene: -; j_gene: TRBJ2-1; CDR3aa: SAPEPGWQF
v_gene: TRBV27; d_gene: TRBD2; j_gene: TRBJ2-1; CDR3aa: ASRGGGGYNEQF
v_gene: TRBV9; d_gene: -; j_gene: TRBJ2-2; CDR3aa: ASSVGLSTGELF
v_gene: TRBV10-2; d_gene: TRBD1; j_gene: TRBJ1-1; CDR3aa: ASSGQGNTEAF
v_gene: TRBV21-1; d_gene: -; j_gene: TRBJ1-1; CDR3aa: ASSRYRDGTEAF
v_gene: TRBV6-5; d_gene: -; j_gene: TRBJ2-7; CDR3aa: ASGQVVYEQY
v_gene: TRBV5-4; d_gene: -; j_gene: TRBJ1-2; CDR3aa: ASSPRQVAGGYT
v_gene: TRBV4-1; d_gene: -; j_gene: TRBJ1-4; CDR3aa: ASSQVGLMGREKLF
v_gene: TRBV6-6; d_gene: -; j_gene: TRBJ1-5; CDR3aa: ASSPGWGQPQH